A selection of T cell receptor beta chains follows, all from one sample in a study of cytomegalovirus exposure and HLA in healthy donors. Assay: immunoSEQ multiplex PCR; the TCRdb copy retains only in-frame clones and omits some. This repertoire shows 150,000 to 200,000 clones, approximately 81% found once; its top ten account for around a sixth. Material: PBMCs. These receptors originate from a man aged 18 to 30 in good health and CMV-seropositive. The CDR3 runs from the conserved cysteine through the conserved F or W. The order of the fields is clone size, J gene, V gene, D gene, CDR3 DNA, CDR3 protein. D genes are given only for firm matches. Part of the rows lack a size; the others show once, few, many or a class for expanded clones.

clone_size: NA
j_call: TRBJ1-2
v_call: TRBV16
d_call: TRBD1
cdr3_nt: TGTGCCAGCAGCGGTGAAGGGGGCGGCTACACCTTC
cdr3_aa: CASSGEGGGYTF

clone_size: NA
j_call: TRBJ1-3
v_call: TRBV27
d_call: NA
cdr3_nt: TGTGCCAGCAGTCCGCACCGGGACACCTCTGGAAACACCATATATTTT
cdr3_aa: CASSPHRDTSGNTIYF

clone_size: NA
j_call: TRBJ1-2
v_call: TRBV5-8
d_call: NA
cdr3_nt: TGTGCCAGCAGCTTGGTATTACAGGCCAACACCTTC
cdr3_aa: CASSLVLQANTF

clone_size: NA
j_call: TRBJ1-6
v_call: TRBV2
d_call: NA
cdr3_nt: TGTGCCAGCAGTGAATGGGGGCTGAAATCACCCCTCCACTTT
cdr3_aa: CASSEWGLKSPLHF

clone_size: NA
j_call: TRBJ1-4
v_call: TRBV5-1
d_call: TRBD1
cdr3_nt: TGCGCCAGCAGGCGGACAGGGGGAGGTGAAAAACTGTTTTTT
cdr3_aa: CASRRTGGGEKLFF

clone_size: NA
j_call: TRBJ1-5
v_call: TRBV4-1
d_call: NA
cdr3_nt: TGCGCCAGCAGCCAACGGGTAAATCAGCCCCAGCATTTT
cdr3_aa: CASSQRVNQPQHF

clone_size: NA
j_call: TRBJ2-3
v_call: TRBV30
d_call: NA
cdr3_nt: TGTGCCTCAAGACTCCGCACAGATACGCAGTATTTT
cdr3_aa: CASRLRTDTQYF

clone_size: few
j_call: TRBJ2-7
v_call: TRBV4-1
d_call: TRBD2
cdr3_nt: TGCGCCAGCAGCCGCGAGACTAGCGGCCTGTCCTACGAGCAGTACTTC
cdr3_aa: CASSRETSGLSYEQYF

clone_size: NA
j_call: TRBJ1-4
v_call: TRBV4-1
d_call: TRBD1
cdr3_nt: TGCGCCAGCAGCCAATTGATCGGGACAGGGGATGAAAAACTGTTTTTT
cdr3_aa: CASSQLIGTGDEKLFF

clone_size: NA
j_call: TRBJ1-1
v_call: TRBV9
d_call: NA
cdr3_nt: TGTGCCAGCAGCCCCCGACAGACAGCCCCTGAAGCTTTCTTT
cdr3_aa: CASSPRQTAPEAFF

clone_size: few
j_call: TRBJ2-7
v_call: TRBV6-5
d_call: NA
cdr3_nt: TGTGCCAGCAGTTACCAGGGCGCGGTCTACTTC
cdr3_aa: CASSYQGAVYF